This TCR beta chain came from a study of T cells after yellow fever vaccination. UMIs and a universal primer site were added when TCR cDNA was made by 5'RACE template switching. From the 5' RACE reads, TCRdb called clonotypes with MiXCR, one entry per CDR3 protein. Of hundreds of thousands of distinct CDR3 sequences listed, roughly 13% are singletons. The CDR3 length is 15 residues. J gave up 4 bases and V 6 bases, and 9 bases lay outside the gene matches. This clonotype came up many times. Antigen: not known. Study-wide findings and caveats: The study found a weaker secondary response that peaked faster, day 5 versus 15. Few clonotypes appeared in both CD4 and CD8 compartments.

The chain has TRBV12-3 or TRBV12-4 and TRBJ1-5, with TRBD1 matching over 7 bases. The sequences come from PBMCs, collected on the day of the yellow fever booster vaccination. This sequence originates from a man under 40 who received the YFV17D yellow fever vaccine. CDR3 bases: TGTGCCAGCAGAAAAAGCGACAGGGCGAATCAGCCCCAGCATTTT. The encoded protein is CASRKSDRANQPQHF.